This TCR beta chain was retrieved from a study of shared clonotypes between healthy human individuals. Study as a whole: The plates for each donor numbered three CD4 naive, three CD4 memory, two CD8 naive and one CD8 memory. General study results and limits: Between several donors, naive CD4 clonotypes were shared at a level of around 5.1%.

Measured with immunoSEQ multiplex PCR; TCRdb has only the in-frame clones, and not every one. This sample has 2 million to 3 million clones, with 80% to 95% found just once. The CDR3 is made up of 15 amino acids. Trimming shortened V by 4 bases and J by 4 bases, and 16 bases separated the two germline ends. Per germline, CDR1 SNHLY and CDR2 FYNNEI. Comment on this clone: Its antigen is unknown.

The sequencing input was naive CD4+ T cells from PBMCs. As for subset: CD45RA+ positively selected. The chain recombines TRBV2 with TRBJ1-1; tentative D call: TRBD1 (5 bases). The receptor was derived from a man aged 18 to 30 in good health. Some clones in this sample may be carry-over from other donors' samples. The CDR3: CASSGIPGFSTEAFF. Here the CDR3 DNA reads TGTGCCAGCAGTGGAATACCAGGGTTTTCCACTGAAGCTTTCTTT.